Listed below are T cell receptor beta chains from one sample, sequenced in a study of spatial heterogeneity in lung cancer. Using its own MiXCR run on the 5' RACE reads, TCRdb lists one record per CDR3 protein. Here the sample spans about 11,000 distinct CDR3 sequences, around 6% being singletons. This material consisted of PBMCs, taken at surgery. The receptors derive from a male donor with early-stage non-small cell lung cancer. The CDR3 runs from the conserved cysteine through the conserved F or W. The D gene is left open where the match is weak. Not every row has a clone size; where given, it reads once, few, many or a size class.

D: NA
size: few
V: TRBV5-1
J: TRBJ2-4
DNA: TGCGCCAGCAGCTCCTCGGACAGCAAAAACATTCAGTACTTC
CDR3: CASSSSDSKNIQYF

D: NA
size: medium-sized
V: TRBV29-1
J: TRBJ2-1
DNA: TGCAGCGTTGAACAGTACAATGAGCAGTTCTTC
CDR3: CSVEQYNEQFF

D: NA
size: NA
V: TRBV28
J: TRBJ1-5
DNA: TGTGCCAGCAGTTTGGACCTAGGGACAAATCAGCCCCAGCATTTT
CDR3: CASSLDLGTNQPQHF

D: NA
size: NA
V: TRBV5-5
J: TRBJ2-5
DNA: TGTGCCAGCAGCCACCGACAGACTGAAGATACCCAGTACTTC
CDR3: CASSHRQTEDTQYF

D: TRBD1
size: many
V: TRBV29-1
J: TRBJ2-5
DNA: TGCAGCGTTGATTTTACAGGGGTAGAGACCCAGTACTTC
CDR3: CSVDFTGVETQYF

D: NA
size: many
V: TRBV12-3/TRBV12-4
J: TRBJ1-5
DNA: TGTGCCAGCAGTTTAGGGCAGGGCGGTAATCAGCCCCAGCATTTT
CDR3: CASSLGQGGNQPQHF

D: NA
size: many
V: TRBV2
J: TRBJ2-7
DNA: TGTGCCAGCAGTGATGCCGCTCCCCCGGCGATGAACGAGCAGTACTTC
CDR3: CASSDAAPPAMNEQYF

D: NA
size: many
V: TRBV11-2
J: TRBJ2-1
DNA: TGTGCCAGCAGCTTAGTCGGGGGGCGCAATGAGCAGTTCTTC
CDR3: CASSLVGGRNEQFF

D: NA
size: NA
V: TRBV6-5
J: TRBJ2-3
DNA: TGTGCCAGCAGTTACTCGAAAAGCACAGATACGCAGTATTTT
CDR3: CASSYSKSTDTQYF

D: NA
size: NA
V: TRBV7-2
J: TRBJ2-3
DNA: TGTGCCAGCAGCTTAGTATCGGGAAGGAGCACAGATACGCAGTATTTT
CDR3: CASSLVSGRSTDTQYF

D: TRBD1
size: many
V: TRBV27
J: TRBJ1-4
DNA: TGTGCCAGCAGTTCAGCCGGGACAGGAAATGAAAAACTGTTTTTT
CDR3: CASSSAGTGNEKLFF

D: NA
size: few
V: TRBV7-9
J: TRBJ2-3
DNA: TGTGCCAGCAGCCCCCCCTCGGGCCCCGCCACAGATACGCAGTATTTT
CDR3: CASSPPSGPATDTQYF

D: TRBD2
size: NA
V: TRBV2
J: TRBJ2-3
DNA: TGTGCCAGCAGTCCAGCGGGGCCTCGGGATACGCAGTATTTT
CDR3: CASSPAGPRDTQYF

D: NA
size: many
V: TRBV7-6
J: TRBJ1-1
DNA: TGTGCCAGCAGCTTAGCGCCGTCACAAAACACTGAAGCTTTCTTT
CDR3: CASSLAPSQNTEAFF

D: TRBD1
size: NA
V: TRBV19
J: TRBJ2-7
DNA: TGTGCCAGTAGTCAGACAGGGGACACCTACGAGCAGTACTTC
CDR3: CASSQTGDTYEQYF

D: TRBD2
size: many
V: TRBV7-9
J: TRBJ2-5
DNA: TGTGCCAGCAGCTTGGGGACTAGCGGGAGAACGCCCCAGTACTTC
CDR3: CASSLGTSGRTPQYF

D: NA
size: few
V: TRBV6-2/TRBV6-3
J: TRBJ2-2
DNA: TGTGCCAGCAGCCCCATTCGAAGAACGAACACCGGGGAGCTGTTTTTT
CDR3: CASSPIRRTNTGELFF

D: NA
size: many
V: TRBV7-9
J: TRBJ1-3
DNA: TGTGCCAGCAGCCTGGGACAAAACGACAGAGGAAACACCATATATTTT
CDR3: CASSLGQNDRGNTIYF

D: NA
size: medium-sized
V: TRBV29-1
J: TRBJ2-2
DNA: TGCAGCGTTGATGGAGTCACCGGGGAGCTGTTTTTT
CDR3: CSVDGVTGELFF

D: NA
size: many
V: TRBV7-2
J: TRBJ2-2
DNA: TGTGCCAGCAGCACCGGACAGAACACCGGGGAGCTGTTTTTT
CDR3: CASSTGQNTGELFF

D: TRBD2
size: many
V: TRBV2
J: TRBJ2-3
DNA: TGTGCCAGCAGTCGTTCTAGCGGTGGGTCTAGCACAGATACGCAGTATTTT
CDR3: CASSRSSGGSSTDTQYF

D: NA
size: many
V: TRBV11-2
J: TRBJ1-1
DNA: TGTGCCAGCAGCTATACAGCGGGGAGCACTGAAGCTTTCTTT
CDR3: CASSYTAGSTEAFF

D: NA
size: NA
V: TRBV5-1
J: TRBJ1-1
DNA: TGCGCCAGCTCGGATAGAGCAGCCATGGGAACTGAAGCTTTCTTT
CDR3: CASSDRAAMGTEAFF

D: NA
size: medium-sized
V: TRBV6-5
J: TRBJ2-4
DNA: TGTGCCAGCAGTTATGGCGCTTATGCCAAAAACATTCAGTACTTC
CDR3: CASSYGAYAKNIQYF

D: NA
size: medium-sized
V: TRBV7-2
J: TRBJ2-4
DNA: TGTGCCAGCAGCTTAGACTCAGCCAAAAACATTCAGTACTTC
CDR3: CASSLDSAKNIQYF

D: NA
size: medium-sized
V: TRBV28
J: TRBJ1-1
DNA: TGTGCCAGCCATAGCGGACAGAAGAACACTGAAGCTTTCTTT
CDR3: CASHSGQKNTEAFF

D: TRBD1
size: many
V: TRBV7-2
J: TRBJ2-1
DNA: TGTGCCAGCAGCTTAGCCGCCCGGACAGGGAGCTCCTACAATGAGCAGTTCTTC
CDR3: CASSLAARTGSSYNEQFF

D: TRBD2
size: many
V: TRBV7-2
J: TRBJ2-5
DNA: TGTGCCAGCAGCTTCGGGGGGGCACAAGAGACCCAGTACTTC
CDR3: CASSFGGAQETQYF

D: NA
size: medium-sized
V: TRBV20-1
J: TRBJ1-4
DNA: TGCAGTGCGAGCTCGACTCCGGACTTGGGAAAACTGTTTTTT
CDR3: CSASSTPDLGKLFF

D: TRBD2
size: many
V: TRBV27
J: TRBJ2-1
DNA: TGTGCCAGCACGGCTGCGGGAGTCCACAATGAGCAGTTCTTC
CDR3: CASTAAGVHNEQFF

D: NA
size: medium-sized
V: TRBV4-2
J: TRBJ2-1
DNA: TGTGCCAGCAGCCAAGATGTCGTAGGTTCGGGGAGTGAGCAGTTCTTC
CDR3: CASSQDVVGSGSEQFF

D: TRBD2
size: many
V: TRBV2
J: TRBJ2-1
DNA: TGTGCCAGCAGCAAGACTAGCGGGAGCGATGAGCAGTTCTTC
CDR3: CASSKTSGSDEQFF

D: TRBD1
size: NA
V: TRBV11-3
J: TRBJ2-2
DNA: TGTGCCAGCAGCCCTGGACAGGGGGGGAACACCGGGGAGCTGTTTTTT
CDR3: CASSPGQGGNTGELFF

D: TRBD1
size: many
V: TRBV7-2
J: TRBJ1-5
DNA: TGTGCCAGCAGTTCCGGGACAGGGGTCGATCAGCCCCAGCATTTT
CDR3: CASSSGTGVDQPQHF

D: TRBD2
size: many
V: TRBV6-5
J: TRBJ2-3
DNA: TGTGCCAGCAGTAGGACTAGCGGGGGGGTAGATACGCAGTATTTT
CDR3: CASSRTSGGVDTQYF

D: TRBD2
size: few
V: TRBV7-2
J: TRBJ2-5
DNA: TGTGCCAGCAGCTTAGAAATGCGGGGGGCACAAGAGACCCAGTACTTC
CDR3: CASSLEMRGAQETQYF

D: NA
size: NA
V: TRBV5-1
J: TRBJ2-1
DNA: TGCGCCAGCAGCTTAAACCCTGTGACGCATGAGCAGTTCTTC
CDR3: CASSLNPVTHEQFF

D: NA
size: many
V: TRBV30
J: TRBJ1-5
DNA: TGTGCCTGGAGCGCCGGGGCCGGGTTTCAGCCCCAGCATTTT
CDR3: CAWSAGAGFQPQHF

D: NA
size: many
V: TRBV15
J: TRBJ1-1
DNA: TGTGCCACCAGCAGAGATATTGGGACGTCTCCCGCGAACACTGAAGCTTTCTTT
CDR3: CATSRDIGTSPANTEAFF

D: TRBD2
size: many
V: TRBV28
J: TRBJ2-7
DNA: TGTGCCAGCAGTTTATCCCCAGCGGGATGGATCAACGAGCAGTACTTC
CDR3: CASSLSPAGWINEQYF

D: NA
size: NA
V: TRBV7-9
J: TRBJ2-3
DNA: TGTGCCAGCAGCCCCCCATCCTCAGATACGCAGTATTTT
CDR3: CASSPPSSDTQYF